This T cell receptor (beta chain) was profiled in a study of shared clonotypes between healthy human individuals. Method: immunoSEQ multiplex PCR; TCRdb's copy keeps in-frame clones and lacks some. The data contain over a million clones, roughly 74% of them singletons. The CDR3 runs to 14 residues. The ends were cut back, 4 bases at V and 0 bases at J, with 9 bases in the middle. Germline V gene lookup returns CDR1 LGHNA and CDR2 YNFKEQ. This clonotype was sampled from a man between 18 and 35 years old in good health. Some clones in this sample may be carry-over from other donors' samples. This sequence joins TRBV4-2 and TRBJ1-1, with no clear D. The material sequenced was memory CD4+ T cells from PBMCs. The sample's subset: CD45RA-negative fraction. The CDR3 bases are TGTGCCAGCAGCCCGGGCGGAGTGAACACTGAAGCTTTCTTT. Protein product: CASSPGGVNTEAFF.